The next 11 T cell receptor beta chains were all read from a single sample in a study of blood T cell repertoires in COVID-19. Sequenced by immunoSEQ multiplex PCR; TCRdb stores in-frame clones only, minus some. This repertoire shows about 260,000 clones, around 86% found once; its top ten account for over 1.2%. Sequencing was done on a sample of peripheral blood. The source is a woman aged 40 to 50 who had recovered from COVID-19.

This sequence joins TRBV27 and TRBJ1-6; 10 bases are shared with TRBD1. The CDR3 sequence is 19 residues long. Germline trimming cut 7 bases from V and 2 bases from J; bases unmatched to any gene: 14. CDR1 MNHEY and CDR2 SMNVEV come from the germline V gene (reference sequence). This CDR3 reads CASTLYGPGTGAYNSPLHF. The CDR3 DNA sequence: TGTGCCAGCACCTTATATGGTCCCGGGACAGGGGCCTATAATTCACCCCTCCACTTT.

Of note for this clone: Other DNA variants within this sample encode the same CDR3. Written as DNA, the CDR3 is TGTGCCAGCAGCTTATCTCTAGCGGGGGCCTACAATGAGCAGTTCTTC. Residues: CASSLSLAGAYNEQFF. The chain couples TRBV7-9 to TRBJ2-1, with 10 nucleotides matching TRBD2. After removal of 2 bases from V and 2 bases from J, the junction contained 3 bases not matched to a gene. This CDR3 spans 16 amino acids. CDR1 SEHNR and CDR2 FQNEAQ come from the germline V gene (reference sequence).

CDR3 in DNA: TGTGCCAGCAGTGAAGGCAGGGTTTATGGCTACACCTTC. This translates into CASSEGRVYGYTF. The rearrangement uses TRBV6-1 and TRBJ1-2, with a tentative D call TRBD1 (5 bases). The CDR3 runs to 13 residues. The germline V and J ends were trimmed by 1 base and 5 bases, with 8 bases remaining between them. The germline V gene encodes CDR1 MNHNS and CDR2 SASEGT.

The chain uses TRBV3-1 (or the pseudogene TRBV3-2) and TRBJ2-1; 11 bases line up with TRBD2. Per the germline V gene, CDR1 is LGHDT and CDR2 is YNNKEL (reference sequence). V dropped 4 bases and J dropped 4; count of bases not matched to a gene: 3. This CDR3 region has 15 residues. The CDR3 DNA reads TGTGCCAGCAGCCTCATAGCGGGGGGGTACAATGAGCAGTTCTTC. This gives the protein CASSLIAGGYNEQFF.

The J gene is TRBJ2-1, the V gene TRBV19; tentative D call: TRBD1 (5 bases). Germline loops: CDR1 LNHDA, CDR2 SQIVND (reference sequence). There are 13 residues in the CDR3. Trimming cost V 7 bases and J 4 bases, with 11 bases left between them. The CDR3 nucleotides are TGTGCCAGTACAAGGGGCCCTTACAATGAGCAGTTCTTC. This translates into CASTRGPYNEQFF.

This chain uses TRBV21-1 with TRBJ1-6. TRBV21-1 is given as a pseudogene. CDR3 length equals 18 residues. Here the CDR3 DNA reads TGTGCCAGCAGCAAAACCCCTAAGACTGCCTGCTATAATTCACCCCTCCACTTT. This translates into CASSKTPKTACYNSPLHF.

The chain recombines TRBV13 with TRBJ1-1; maybe TRBD1 (6 bases). From germline, CDR1 is PRHDT and CDR2 FYEKMQ (reference sequence). The CDR3 covers 15 residues. Trimming removed 0 bases from V and 4 bases from J, with 12 bases in between. The CDR3 spells CASSLGTGSVTEAFF. The CDR3, as DNA: TGTGCCAGCAGCTTAGGTACAGGGTCTGTCACTGAAGCTTTCTTT.

As regards this clone: This sample includes further DNA sequences coding for the same CDR3. This chain joins TRBV7-7 and TRBJ2-5, with D maybe TRBD1 (6 bases). CDR3 length equals 14 residues. Germline V CDR1 and CDR2: SSHAT, FNYEAQ (reference sequence). Trimming left V 0 bases short and J 4 bases short, with 9 bases between. The chain's CDR3 is CASSLAGGRETQYF. The CDR3, as DNA: TGTGCCAGCAGCTTAGCAGGGGGTAGAGAGACCCAGTACTTC.

The gene calls are TRBV11-2 and TRBJ2-1, with 7 bases that match TRBD1. Germline V gene lookup returns CDR1 SGHAT and CDR2 FQNNGV. The CDR3 consists of 15 residues. The V gene end was trimmed by 1 base and the J gene end by 8 bases; junction bases not matched to a gene: 8. CDR3 in amino acids: CASSLGGQVRDEQFF. The CDR3 DNA is TGTGCCAGCAGCTTAGGTGGACAGGTGCGCGATGAGCAGTTCTTC.

The chain recombines TRBV9 with TRBJ2-2, with D unresolved. Per germline, CDR1 SGDLS and CDR2 YYNGEE. The CDR3 sequence is 14 residues long. Trimming removed 1 base from V and 1 base from J, with 5 bases in between. The CDR3 bases are TGTGCCAGCAGCGTATCCGGGAACACCGGGGAGCTGTTTTTT. This sequence encodes CASSVSGNTGELFF.

V is TRBV28 and J is TRBJ1-5, with a tentative D call TRBD1 (6 bases). The V end was cut by 5 bases, the J end by 0 bases, with 17 bases between. The CDR3 extends over 17 amino acids. Germline-derived CDR1 and CDR2 are MDHEN and SYDVKM. CDR3 coding DNA: TGTGCCAGCAGTAACCGGGTGCGGGGGCCTAGCAATCAGCCCCAGCATTTT. Its translation is CASSNRVRGPSNQPQHF.